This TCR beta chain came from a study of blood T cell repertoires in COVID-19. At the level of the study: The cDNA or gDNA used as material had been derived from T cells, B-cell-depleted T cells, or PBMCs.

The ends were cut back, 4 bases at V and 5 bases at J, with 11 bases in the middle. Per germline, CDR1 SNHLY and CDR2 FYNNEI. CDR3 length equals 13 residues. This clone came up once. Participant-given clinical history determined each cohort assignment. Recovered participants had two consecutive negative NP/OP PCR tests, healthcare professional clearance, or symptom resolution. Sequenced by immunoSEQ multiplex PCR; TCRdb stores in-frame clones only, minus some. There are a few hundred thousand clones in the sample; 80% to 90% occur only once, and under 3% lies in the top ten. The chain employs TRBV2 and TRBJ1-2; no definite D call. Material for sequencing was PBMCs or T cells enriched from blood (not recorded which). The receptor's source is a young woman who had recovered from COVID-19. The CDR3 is CASSVEVRYGYTF. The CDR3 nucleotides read TGTGCCAGCAGTGTTGAGGTTAGGTATGGCTACACCTTC.